This T cell receptor (beta chain) was recovered during a study of T cell clones after liver transplantation. Across the study: Tolerant meant at least one year fully off immunosuppression without liver enzymes above twice normal.

CDR1 is SGHVS and CDR2 is FNYEAQ in the germline V gene. Trimming shortened V by 1 base and J by 1 base, and 8 bases separated the two germline ends. The CDR3 extends over 14 amino acids. Only in-frame clones appear in the TCRdb table, and some are missing; sequencing was by immunoSEQ multiplex PCR. The sample shows some 9,400 clones, about 80% of them seen only once. Sequencing used CD8+ T cells from blood, obtained before liver transplant. The receptor's source is a human donor who received a liver transplant. The V call is TRBV7-6, the J call TRBJ2-7, with D unclear. The CDR3 region is CASSLVWESYEQYF. The DNA for the CDR3 is TGTGCCAGCAGCTTAGTCTGGGAATCCTACGAGCAGTACTTC. Looking up the rest from reference TRBV7-6 and TRBJ2-7 gives the full variable domain: GAGVSQSPRYKVTKRGQDVALRCDPISGHVSLYWYRQALGQGPEFLTYFNYEAQQDKSGLPNDRFSAERPEGSISTLTIQRTEQRDSAMYRCASSLVWESYEQYFGPGTRLTVT.